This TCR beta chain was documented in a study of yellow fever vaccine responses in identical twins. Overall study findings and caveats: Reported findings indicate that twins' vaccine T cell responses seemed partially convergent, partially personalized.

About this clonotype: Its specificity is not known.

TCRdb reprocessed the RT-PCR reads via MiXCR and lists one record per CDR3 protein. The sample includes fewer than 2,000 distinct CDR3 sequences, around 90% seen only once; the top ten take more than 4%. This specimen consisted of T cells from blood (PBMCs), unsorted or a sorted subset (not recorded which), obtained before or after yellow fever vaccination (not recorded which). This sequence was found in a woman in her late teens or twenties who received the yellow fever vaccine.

CDR3 nucleotides: TGCGCCAGCAGTTCTAACTCGGAACAGGGGTTCTATGGCTACACCTTC. Protein sequence: CASSSNSEQGFYGYTF. This chain connects TRBV10-1 to TRBJ1-2; TRBD1 agrees at 7 bases. The CDR3 spans 16 residues. The J segment lost 4 bases and the V segment lost 5 bases, leaving 13 bases of the junction unmatched. Germline assignment: CDR1 WNHNN and CDR2 SYGVQD (reference sequence).